Following are 32 T cell receptor beta chains from one sample sequenced in a study of T-cell memory formation after mild COVID-19. TCRdb itself ran the 5' RACE reads through MiXCR, one entry per CDR3 protein. The sample has 550,000 to 700,000 distinct CDR3 sequences, 18% seen once. Sequenced input: PBMCs or a T cell subset sorted from them (not recorded which). Receptors were obtained from an adult woman who had mild COVID-19 (a few samples of this study predate the infection). Cell type and time point are not known.

There are a few counts of this clonotype. This rearrangement joins TRBV3-1 to TRBJ2-1; 7 bases agree with TRBD2. CDR3 length equals 16 residues. Per the germline V gene, CDR1 is LGHDT and CDR2 is YNNKEL (reference sequence). Trimming took 1 base from V and 5 from J; bases not matched to a gene: 8. For the CDR3, the DNA is TGTGCCAGCAGCCAAGGCGGTAGGCTAGCGGACAATGAGCAGTTCTTC. This gives the protein CASSQGGRLADNEQFF.

This clonotype was seen a few times. The chain recombines TRBV3-1 with TRBJ2-5; TRBD1 or TRBD2 may be the D gene (6 bases each). Trimming removed 2 bases at V and 2 bases at J, with 18 bases between. This CDR3 has 17 amino acids. The germline V gene has CDR1 LGHDT and CDR2 YNNKEL (reference sequence). CDR3 amino acids: CASSQYLARRGQETQYF. Here the CDR3 DNA reads TGTGCCAGCAGCCAATATCTAGCCCGGAGGGGGCAAGAGACCCAGTACTTC.

This clonotype was detected only a few times. This chain uses TRBV4-1 with TRBJ1-1; D is uncertain. The CDR3 totals 14 residues. V dropped 1 base and J dropped 2 bases, with 8 bases sitting between them. Germline assignment: CDR1 MGHRA and CDR2 YSYEKL. Here the CDR3 DNA reads TGCGCCAGCAGCCAAGCGGGGTATAACACTGAAGCTTTCTTT. It yields the protein CASSQAGYNTEAFF.

The chain links TRBV6-4 to TRBJ2-1; 8 nucleotides align to TRBD2. Germline lookup yields CDR1 MRHNA and CDR2 SNTAGT. This CDR3 contains 15 residues. V was pared by 7 bases and J by 6 bases, with 11 bases of the junction left unmatched. This chain's CDR3 is CASTAVAGTRNEQFF. The CDR3 nucleotides are TGTGCCAGCACGGCAGTAGCGGGAACCCGCAATGAGCAGTTCTTC.

In this sample, this clonotype turned up a few times. The chain is built from TRBV20-1 and TRBJ2-7, with unresolved D. V was clipped by 6 bases and J by 7 bases, with 22 bases between them. The germline CDR1 and CDR2 sequences are DFQATT and SNEGSKA (reference sequence). The CDR3 is 14 amino acids. The CDR3 DNA sequence: TGCAGTGCCCCTGATCGTTATAACCCTACGGAGCAGTACTTC. This sequence encodes CSAPDRYNPTEQYF.

This clonotype showed up just a few times. V usage is TRBV5-4 and J usage is TRBJ2-1, with 8 bases identical to TRBD2. The CDR3 is 15 amino acids. After removal of 6 bases from V and 4 bases from J, the junction contained 9 bases not matched to a gene. Germline-derived CDR1 and CDR2 are SGHNT and YYREEE (reference sequence). The CDR3 region is CASTLGGGEYNEQFF. The CDR3, as DNA: TGTGCCAGCACTCTCGGGGGGGGCGAGTACAATGAGCAGTTCTTC.

This clonotype was counted only a few times. J is TRBJ1-1 and V is TRBV7-2; TRBD1 matches at 10 bases. The germline V gene encodes CDR1 SGHTA and CDR2 FQGNSA. The V and J ends lost 7 bases and 7 bases, in that order; junction bases with no gene match: 9. The CDR3 consists of 14 residues. CDR3 in amino acids: CASTKDRGQNEAFF. CDR3 DNA sequence: TGTGCCAGCACCAAAGACAGGGGGCAAAATGAAGCTTTCTTT.

The chain carries TRBV6-7 and TRBJ2-7; 7 nucleotides match TRBD1. TRBV6-7 is an ORF, and what it does is uncertain. The CDR3 is 14 amino acids. J lost 1 base, V lost 7 bases, and 7 bases had no gene match. CDR3 sequence (DNA): TGTGCCAGCACCAAGAGGACAGGATCCTACGAGCAGTACTTC. Translating gives CASTKRTGSYEQYF.

Only a few counts were recorded for this clonotype. The V call is TRBV11-2, the J call TRBJ1-1; TRBD1 aligns across 7 bases. Trimming at V came to 1 base and at J to 11 bases, leaving 7 bases not matched to a gene. CDR3 size: 13 residues. The germline gives CDR1 SGHAT, CDR2 FQNNGV. The CDR3 DNA reads as TGTGCCAGCAGCTTAGGTGTGACAGGGAGGGCTTTCTTT. Amino acid sequence: CASSLGVTGRAFF.

This clonotype has more than one count but fewer than ten. The V call is TRBV3-1, the J call TRBJ2-1, with TRBD2 matching 12 bases. The trim removed 3 bases at V and 7 bases at J, leaving 4 bases unmatched. The length of the CDR3 is 15 residues. Germline CDR1 is LGHDT and CDR2 is YNNKEL (reference sequence). This chain's CDR3 is CASSQGLAGRNEQFF. CDR3 nucleotide sequence: TGTGCCAGCAGCCAGGGACTAGCGGGCAGGAATGAGCAGTTCTTC.

This clonotype turned up a few times. The chain joins TRBV7-9 to TRBJ2-7; a possible D gene is TRBD1 (5 bases). Looked up from germline, CDR1 is SEHNR and CDR2 is FQNEAQ (reference sequence). This CDR3 comprises 12 residues. Trimming left V 2 bases short and J 5 bases short, with 7 bases between. CDR3: CASSLRRDEQYF. DNA of the CDR3: TGTGCCAGCAGCTTACGCAGGGACGAGCAGTACTTC.

In its sample, this clonotype was seen a few times. The chain is built from TRBV5-6 and TRBJ2-5; weak D call: TRBD1 (5 bases). V gave up 0 bases and J gave up 3 bases, with 12 bases separating them. In germline, CDR1 is SGHDT, CDR2 YYEEEE. This CDR3 is built from 15 residues. The CDR3 reads CASSLVGREKETQYF. The CDR3 DNA follows: TGTGCCAGCAGCTTGGTTGGCAGGGAAAAAGAGACCCAGTACTTC.

This clonotype was counted a few times. The chain is built from TRBV7-9 and TRBJ1-4, with D unclear. Germline values: CDR1 SEHNR, CDR2 FQNEAQ (reference sequence). The V gene lost 2 bases and the J gene lost 3 bases, with 19 bases spanning the gap. This CDR3 has 18 residues. CDR3 in amino acids: CASSLFHRVSTPNEKLFF. In DNA, the CDR3 is TGTGCCAGCAGCTTATTTCATCGGGTTAGCACCCCTAATGAAAAACTGTTTTTT.

This clonotype has more than one count but fewer than ten. V and J are TRBV27 and TRBJ2-1, with D unclear. The CDR3 is 13 residues long. CDR1 and CDR2 (germline): MNHEY, SMNVEV (reference sequence). Trimming cost V 3 bases and J 7 bases, with 10 bases left between them. The CDR3, as DNA: TGTGCCAGCAGTTTCCCTCCATGGAATGAGCAGTTCTTC. Encoded protein: CASSFPPWNEQFF.

This clonotype occurred many times. V and J are TRBV4-3 and TRBJ2-2, with D perhaps matching TRBD1 or TRBD2 (5 bases each). Germline CDR1 reads LGHNA; CDR2 reads YSLEER. There are 14 residues in the CDR3. Between the trimmed V and J ends, which lost 3 bases and 7 bases, there was a span of 12 bases. The chain's CDR3 is CASSHGTFNGELFF. The CDR3 bases are TGCGCCAGCAGCCACGGGACCTTTAACGGGGAGCTGTTTTTT.

The genes are TRBV9 and TRBJ1-6; no definite D call. V gave up 0 bases and J gave up 7 bases, with 11 bases separating them. The CDR3 spans 15 residues. From germline, CDR1 is SGDLS and CDR2 YYNGEE. The CDR3 protein is CASSVGGPKNSPLHF. In DNA form, the CDR3 reads TGTGCCAGCAGCGTAGGAGGTCCGAAGAATTCACCCCTCCACTTT.

This rearrangement joins TRBV27 to TRBJ2-1; 8 nucleotides align to TRBD2. Germline V gene data show CDR1 as MNHEY and CDR2 as SMNVEV (reference sequence). After removal of 4 bases from V and 4 bases from J, the junction contained 9 bases not matched to a gene. The CDR3 loop spans 16 amino acids. DNA for the CDR3: TGTGCCAGCAGTTACAGAGGTAGCGGGATTTACAATGAGCAGTTCTTC. Translation gives CASSYRGSGIYNEQFF.

In its sample, this clonotype was seen many times. This chain links TRBV7-2 with TRBJ2-5; D possibly corresponds to TRBD2 (6 bases). Germline CDR1 is SGHTA and CDR2 is FQGNSA. The CDR3 contains 18 residues. V lost 1 base and J lost 3, with 21 bases in between. The CDR3 DNA reads TGTGCCAGCAGCTTAGATACCCGGGGACTTTTTAAGAAAGAGACCCAGTACTTC. This gives the protein CASSLDTRGLFKKETQYF.

V gene TRBV9 combines with J gene TRBJ1-1, with no clear D. V was pared by 0 bases and J by 0 bases, with 6 bases between. Germline CDR1 is SGDLS and CDR2 is YYNGEE. CDR3 length: 14 residues. The CDR3 DNA is TGTGCCAGCAGCGTAGGGGCATTGAACACTGAAGCTTTCTTT. This encodes CASSVGALNTEAFF. The complete variable domain, with remaining parts taken from reference TRBV9 and TRBJ1-1, reads DSGVTQTPKHLITATGQRVTLRCSPRSGDLSVYWYQQSLDQGLQFLIQYYNGEERAKGNILERFSAQQFPDLHSELNLSSLELGDSALYFCASSVGALNTEAFFGQGTRLTVV.

The chain joins TRBV7-9 to TRBJ2-1; D possibly corresponds to TRBD1 (5 bases). Germline V gene sequence: CDR1 SEHNR, CDR2 FQNEAQ (reference sequence). Trimming pared 6 bases from V and 6 bases from J, leaving 21 bases between. This CDR3 has 16 residues. DNA of the CDR3: TGTGCCAGCAGATCCCGGACAACCCAGCCGAGCAATGAGCAGTTCTTC. This codes for CASRSRTTQPSNEQFF.

This clonotype has a handful of counts. The chain employs TRBV4-2 and TRBJ1-4; D gene ambiguous. The germline CDR1 and CDR2 sequences are LGHNA and YNFKEQ. V lost 0 bases, J lost 0 bases, and 5 bases lay in between. The CDR3 is 15 amino acids. CDR3 residues: CASSQDFATNEKLFF. Written as DNA, the CDR3 is TGTGCCAGCAGCCAAGATTTTGCAACTAATGAAAAACTGTTTTTT.

The genes are TRBV13 and TRBJ2-7; the D call may be TRBD1 or TRBD2 (6 bases each). CDR3 length: 15 residues. V was pared by 1 base and J by 6 bases, with 16 bases between. Germline-derived CDR1 and CDR2 are PRHDT and FYEKMQ (reference sequence). This CDR3 is CASSLALRGAREQYF. As DNA, the CDR3 is TGTGCCAGCAGCTTAGCCTTGAGGGGGGCGCGCGAGCAGTACTTC.

The chain couples TRBV20-1 to TRBJ2-1; no firm D call. Germline V gene lookup returns CDR1 DFQATT and CDR2 SNEGSKA (reference sequence). The V end lost 6 bases, the J end lost 3 bases, and 9 bases lay between the germline ends. CDR3 size: 12 residues. The CDR3 coding sequence is TGCAGTGCGCCGACTGGCTACAATGAGCAGTTCTTC. Amino acids: CSAPTGYNEQFF.

This clonotype was recorded a few times. The chain combines TRBV7-9 with TRBJ2-1, with D hard to call. This CDR3 is 14 amino acids long. V was trimmed by 3 bases and J by 3 bases, leaving 9 bases between them. Germline V lookup: CDR1 SEHNR, CDR2 FQNEAQ (reference sequence). The chain's CDR3 is CASSFSVHYNEQFF. The CDR3, as DNA: TGTGCCAGCAGCTTTTCGGTCCACTACAATGAGCAGTTCTTC.

The J gene is TRBJ1-1, the V gene TRBV7-9; perhaps TRBD1 as D (5 bases). Germline V gives CDR1 SEHNR, CDR2 FQNEAQ (reference sequence). Trimming took off 7 bases at V and 6 bases at J, with 27 bases between the two ends. The CDR3 sequence is 17 residues long. The CDR3 DNA follows: TGTGCCAGCACCAACAGAGGTGAAGTTGCAGGGCGCGCTGAAGCTTTCTTT. It is translated as CASTNRGEVAGRAEAFF.

This clonotype was found a few times. The chain has TRBV12-3 or TRBV12-4 and TRBJ2-1; 10 nucleotides line up with TRBD2. The CDR3 sequence is 14 residues long. V was pared by 4 bases and J by 7 bases, with 4 bases of the junction left unmatched. The CDR3 nucleotides read TGTGCCAGCAGTTCTAGCGGGAGTTGGAATGAGCAGTTCTTC. Translating gives CASSSSGSWNEQFF.

The chain recombines TRBV20-1 with TRBJ2-7; 7 bases fit TRBD1. After removal of 4 bases from V and 0 bases from J, the junction contained 3 bases not matched to a gene. CDR1 and CDR2 from the germline V gene are DFQATT and SNEGSKA (reference sequence). CDR3 length: 13 amino acids. In DNA, the CDR3 is TGCAGTGCTAAAAGGGACAGCTCCTACGAGCAGTACTTC. Translation gives CSAKRDSSYEQYF.

In the case of this clonotype: A junction boundary mismatches the germline segment, possibly from a read error. The chain joins TRBV2 to TRBJ2-7; D is uncertain. The CDR3 totals 13 residues. The V gene's germline CDR1 is SNHLY and CDR2 FYNNEI. CDR3 nucleotide sequence: TGTGCCAGCAGTGACGTCGGCTCCTACGAGCAGCACTTC. Protein: CASSDVGSYEQHF.

This clonotype has only a few counts. This is likely a read error, given that the CDR3 carries no conserved phenylalanine or tryptophan at its end. No DNA is shown, since the ends of the CDR3 on it are uncertain; the CDR3 is the one TCRdb lists. The chain links TRBV10-3 to TRBJ2-7; the D segment call TRBD1 is taken from the table without a DNA check. Looked up from germline, CDR1 is ENHRY and CDR2 is SYGVKD. Termini included, the CDR3 measures 13 amino acids. This CDR3 is CAISETEPGPPLI.

This clonotype was seen a few times. CDR3: CASTPPGPSYEQYF. The CDR3 bases are TGTGCCAGCACCCCCCCAGGACCTAGCTACGAGCAGTACTTC. The rearrangement uses TRBV7-9 and TRBJ2-7; D is unresolved. Germline loops: CDR1 SEHNR, CDR2 FQNEAQ (reference sequence). V shed 7 bases and J shed 3 bases, with 16 bases lying between them. This CDR3 contains 14 residues. Filled out from reference TRBV7-9 and TRBJ2-7, the complete variable domain reads DTGVSQNPRHKITKRGQNVTFRCDPISEHNRLYWYRQTLGQGPEFLTYFQNEAQLEKSRLLSDRFSAERPKGSFSTLEIQRTEQGDSAMYLCASTPPGPSYEQYFGPGTRLTVT.

A few counts support this clonotype. The DNA of the CDR3 is TGTGCCATCAGGGCAGCGAGCTCCTACGAGCAGTACTTC. Its protein product is CAIRAASSYEQYF. The V call is TRBV10-3, the J call TRBJ2-7, with D hard to call. Trimming removed 6 bases at V and 0 bases at J, with 9 bases between. CDR1 is ENHRY and CDR2 is SYGVKD in the germline V gene. The CDR3 sequence is 13 residues long.

V and J are TRBV30 and TRBJ2-4, with D perhaps assigned TRBD1 or TRBD2 (6 bases each). Germline CDR1 is GTSNPN and CDR2 is SVGIG (reference sequence). CDR3 length: 13 residues. The V end was cut by 7 bases, the J end by 3 bases, with 13 bases between. CDR3 amino acids: CALGGKGKNIQYF. The CDR3 DNA sequence: TGTGCCTTAGGGGGGAAGGGCAAAAACATTCAGTACTTC.